A selection of T cell receptor beta chains follows, all from one sample in a study of STAT5B mutations in CD4+ large granular lymphocyte leukemia. Clones were read by immunoSEQ multiplex PCR, and TCRdb kept only the in-frame ones, dropping some. The sample carries more than 30,000 clones, over 65% recorded once. The sequencing input was CD4+ T cells from blood buffy coats. These receptors were obtained from a human donor in good health. Both conserved end residues are part of each CDR3. A D gene is named only where the DNA matches it firmly. A clone size is listed for some rows: how often the clone was seen (once, few, many), or a class if it is expanded.

TRBJ2-3 - 11 TRBV4-2 - CASTQEDTQYF TGTGCCAGCACTCAAGAGGATACGCAGTATTTT
TRBJ2-2 - 15 TRBV5-1 few CASSRAEWVSGELFF TGCGCCAGCAGCAGGGCAGAGTGGGTATCCGGGGAGCTGTTTTTT
TRBJ1-2 TRBD1 16 TRBV7-2 - CASSPTILGQYYGYTF TGTGCCAGCAGCCCAACCATTTTGGGACAGTACTATGGCTACACCTTC
TRBJ2-7 TRBD1 14 TRBV18 - CASSPETGPYEQYF TGTGCCAGCTCACCAGAGACAGGGCCATACGAGCAGTACTTC
TRBJ1-3 - 17 TRBV7-4 - CASSAQGPDNPGNTIYF TGTGCCAGCAGCGCACAAGGCCCGGACAACCCTGGAAACACCATATATTTT
TRBJ1-5 TRBD1 15 TRBV11-2 - CASSPGQRRNQPQHF TGTGCCAGCAGTCCGGGACAGAGAAGAAATCAGCCCCAGCATTTT
TRBJ1-4 - 17 TRBV27 few CASSLSWNSPGSEKLFF TGTGCCAGCAGTTTATCTTGGAACTCACCTGGGTCTGAAAAACTGTTTTTT
TRBJ2-3 - 15 TRBV7-3 - CASSSQGRSTDTQYF TGTGCCAGCAGCTCACAGGGCCGTAGCACAGATACGCAGTATTTT
TRBJ2-3 TRBD2 18 TRBV19 - CASRGLAGAYRSTDTQYF TGTGCCAGTAGGGGACTAGCGGGAGCTTATAGGAGCACAGATACGCAGTATTTT
TRBJ1-1 TRBD1 15 TRBV7-2 - CASSLAGQARGEAFF TGTGCCAGCAGCTTAGCGGGACAGGCGAGGGGTGAAGCTTTCTTT
TRBJ1-1 - 13 TRBV25-1 - CASSKRISGEAFF TGTGCCAGCAGTAAACGAATTTCTGGGGAAGCTTTCTTT
TRBJ1-1 - 14 TRBV7-8 - CASSLVSGNTEAFF TGTGCCAGCAGCTTAGTATCTGGGAACACTGAAGCTTTCTTT
TRBJ1-4 TRBD1 15 TRBV6-6 - CASSVGQGTAPKLFF TGTGCCAGCAGTGTGGGACAGGGCACCGCGCCGAAACTGTTTTTT
TRBJ1-5 - 15 TRBV5-6 few CASSLLRQPGQPQHF TGTGCCAGCAGCTTGCTTAGACAGCCGGGTCAGCCCCAGCATTTT
TRBJ1-1 - 15 TRBV5-4 - CASSFVAPDHTEAFF TGTGCCAGCAGCTTTGTTGCTCCGGACCACACTGAAGCTTTCTTT
TRBJ1-1 - 13 TRBV7-6 - CASSSLSNTEAFF TGTGCCAGCAGCTCCCTATCGAACACTGAAGCTTTCTTT
TRBJ2-3 - 17 TRBV10-3 - CAISESRTAVSTDTQYF TGTGCCATCAGTGAGTCGCGGACAGCTGTTAGCACAGATACGCAGTATTTT
TRBJ1-6 - 15 TRBV25-1 - CASSELGGGESPLHF TGTGCCAGCAGTGAATTGGGGGGTGGGGAATCACCCCTCCACTTT
TRBJ1-5 - 14 TRBV21-1 - CASVKGVRNQPQHF TGTGCCAGCGTGAAGGGGGTACGCAATCAGCCCCAGCATTTT
TRBJ2-7 TRBD1 15 TRBV7-9 - CASSLPGQGDQGQYF TGTGCCAGCAGCTTACCGGGACAGGGGGATCAGGGGCAGTACTTC
TRBJ1-2 TRBD1 15 TRBV5-1 - CASSLVAGQGSGYTF TGCGCCAGCAGCTTGGTTGCGGGACAGGGTTCTGGCTACACCTTC
TRBJ1-6 - 14 TRBV5-1 - CASSLVGVNSPLHF TGCGCCAGCAGCTTGGTGGGGGTCAATTCACCCCTCCACTTT
TRBJ2-3 - 14 TRBV18 - CASSTVGDTDTQYF TGTGCCAGCTCAACAGTGGGGGACACAGATACGCAGTATTTT
TRBJ2-1 - 14 TRBV2 - CASRNNRAINEQFF TGTGCCAGCAGAAACAACCGGGCCATCAATGAGCAGTTCTTC
TRBJ2-7 TRBD1 13 TRBV29-1 - CSVRPNSGGEQYF TGCAGCGTGAGACCCAATTCAGGGGGCGAGCAGTACTTC
TRBJ2-1 - 14 TRBV5-6 once CASSRTFPYNEQFF TGTGCCAGCAGCCGAACTTTCCCTTACAATGAGCAGTTCTTC
TRBJ2-7 - 12 TRBV18 - CASSDGSREQYF TGTGCCAGCTCCGATGGGTCCCGGGAGCAGTACTTC
TRBJ2-2 TRBD1 15 TRBV5-1 - CASRAGTGGTGELFF TGCGCCAGCAGGGCCGGGACAGGGGGCACCGGGGAGCTGTTTTTT
TRBJ2-5 TRBD2 15 TRBV6-1 - CASTPPTSGRVTQYF TGTGCCAGCACCCCCCCGACTAGCGGGAGGGTGACCCAGTACTTC
TRBJ2-3 - 18 TRBV27 - CASSPRPPQGSSTDTQYF TGTGCCAGCAGCCCCCGGCCCCCACAAGGGTCTAGCACAGATACGCAGTATTTT
TRBJ1-1 TRBD1 13 TRBV2 - CASSGHRGTEAFF TGTGCCAGCAGCGGGCACAGGGGCACTGAAGCTTTCTTT
TRBJ1-1 - 14 TRBV18 - CASSPRTPNTEAFF TGTGCCAGCTCACCAAGGACGCCGAACACTGAAGCTTTCTTT
TRBJ1-3 - 16 TRBV7-8 - CASSLVAGSIGNTIYF TGTGCCAGCAGCTTAGTCGCAGGGTCGATTGGAAACACCATATATTTT
TRBJ1-2 TRBD1 16 TRBV4-3 - CASSQVGTGVMHGYTF TGCGCCAGCAGCCAAGTAGGCACAGGGGTGATGCATGGCTACACCTTC
TRBJ1-1 - 13 TRBV2 few CASIVGRDTEAFF TGTGCCAGCATCGTGGGGAGGGACACTGAAGCTTTCTTT
TRBJ2-2 - 16 TRBV5-1 once CASSLQANLNTGELFF TGCGCCAGCAGCTTGCAAGCAAACTTGAACACCGGGGAGCTGTTTTTT
TRBJ2-5 - 13 TRBV7-2 - CASSLGRVETQYF TGTGCCAGCAGCTTAGGGAGGGTTGAGACCCAGTACTTC
TRBJ2-5 - 12 TRBV7-3 - CASSFLVETQYF TGTGCCAGCAGCTTCCTAGTAGAGACCCAGTACTTC
TRBJ1-2 - 13 TRBV2 - CASRKGGTGGYTF TGTGCCAGCAGGAAGGGTGGCACGGGGGGCTACACCTTC
TRBJ2-2 - 15 TRBV5-1 - CASSLAAGGPGELFF TGCGCCAGCAGCTTGGCGGCAGGGGGGCCCGGGGAGCTGTTTTTT
TRBJ2-7 - 14 TRBV7-3 - CASSLSRVNHEQYF TGTGCCAGCAGCTTAAGCAGGGTAAATCACGAGCAGTACTTC
TRBJ1-6 TRBD1 13 TRBV7-9 - CASSREQGAPLHF TGTGCCAGCAGCAGAGAACAGGGGGCACCCCTCCACTTT
TRBJ2-1 TRBD2 14 TRBV2 - CASKERGAYNEQFF TGTGCCAGCAAGGAGCGGGGGGCCTACAATGAGCAGTTCTTC
TRBJ2-5 - 14 TRBV6-1 - CASSRGGLGKTQYF TGTGCCAGCAGTAGAGGTGGGCTCGGGAAGACCCAGTACTTC
TRBJ1-1 - 14 TRBV5-6 - CASSLVGRGTEAFF TGTGCCAGCAGCTTGGTTGGGAGGGGTACTGAAGCTTTCTTT
TRBJ2-2 - 18 TRBV11-3 - CASSFPSEGIIRTGELFF TGTGCCAGCAGCTTCCCCTCGGAGGGGATAATAAGGACCGGGGAGCTGTTTTTT
TRBJ1-5 - 15 TRBV2 - CASSAARGGRQPQHF TGTGCCAGCAGCGCCGCCCGAGGGGGGCGTCAGCCCCAGCATTTT
TRBJ2-2 TRBD1 16 TRBV7-9 - CASSAPGTGGFGELFF TGTGCCAGCAGCGCCCCCGGGACAGGGGGCTTCGGGGAGCTGTTTTTT
TRBJ2-3 - 15 TRBV5-5 - CASSLEGTHRDTQYF TGTGCCAGCAGCTTGGAAGGGACCCACAGAGATACGCAGTATTTT
TRBJ2-7 - 12 TRBV10-2 - CASSVGAGEQYF TGCGCCAGCAGTGTCGGGGCAGGGGAGCAGTACTTC
TRBJ2-2 - 15 TRBV10-1 once CASSDSGAATGELFF TGCGCCAGCAGTGATTCCGGGGCGGCCACCGGGGAGCTGTTTTTT
TRBJ1-1 - 15 TRBV18 few CASSPVGQSGTEAFF TGTGCCAGCTCACCGGTGGGACAATCTGGCACTGAAGCTTTCTTT
TRBJ2-2 - 14 TRBV2 - CASCVGANTGELFF TGTGCCAGCTGTGTGGGGGCGAACACCGGGGAGCTGTTTTTT
TRBJ2-6 - 14 TRBV5-4 - CASSRDSGANVLTF TGTGCCAGCAGCCGGGACTCTGGGGCCAACGTCCTGACTTTC